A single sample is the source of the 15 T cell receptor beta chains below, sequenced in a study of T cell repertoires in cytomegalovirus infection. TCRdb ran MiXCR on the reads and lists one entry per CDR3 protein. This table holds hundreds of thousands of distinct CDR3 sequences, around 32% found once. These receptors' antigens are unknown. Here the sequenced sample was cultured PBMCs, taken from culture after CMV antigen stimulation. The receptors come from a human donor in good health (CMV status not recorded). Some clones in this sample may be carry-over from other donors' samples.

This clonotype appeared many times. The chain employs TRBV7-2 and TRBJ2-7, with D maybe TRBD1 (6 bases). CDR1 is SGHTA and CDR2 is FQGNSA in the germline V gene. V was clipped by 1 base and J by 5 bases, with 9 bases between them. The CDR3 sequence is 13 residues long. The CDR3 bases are TGTGCCAGCAGCTTAGGACAGGTTGACGAGCAGTACTTC. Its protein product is CASSLGQVDEQYF.

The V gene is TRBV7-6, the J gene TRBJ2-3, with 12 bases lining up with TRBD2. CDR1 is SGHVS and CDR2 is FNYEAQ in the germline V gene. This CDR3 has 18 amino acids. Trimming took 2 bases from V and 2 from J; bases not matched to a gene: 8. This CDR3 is CASSLFGTSGLLTDTQYF. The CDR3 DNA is TGTGCCAGCAGCTTATTTGGGACTAGCGGGCTGCTCACAGATACGCAGTATTTT.

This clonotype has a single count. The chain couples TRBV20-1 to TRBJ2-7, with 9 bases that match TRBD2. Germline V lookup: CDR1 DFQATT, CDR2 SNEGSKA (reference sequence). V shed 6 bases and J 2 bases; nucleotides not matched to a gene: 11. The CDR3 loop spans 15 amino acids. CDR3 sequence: CSARRASGTPYEQYF. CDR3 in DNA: TGCAGTGCAAGACGGGCTAGCGGGACACCCTACGAGCAGTACTTC.

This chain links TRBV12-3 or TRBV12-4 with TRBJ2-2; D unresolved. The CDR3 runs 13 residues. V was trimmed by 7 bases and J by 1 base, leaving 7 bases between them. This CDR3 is CASMVGNTGELFF. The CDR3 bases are TGTGCCAGCATGGTAGGGAACACCGGGGAGCTGTTTTTT.

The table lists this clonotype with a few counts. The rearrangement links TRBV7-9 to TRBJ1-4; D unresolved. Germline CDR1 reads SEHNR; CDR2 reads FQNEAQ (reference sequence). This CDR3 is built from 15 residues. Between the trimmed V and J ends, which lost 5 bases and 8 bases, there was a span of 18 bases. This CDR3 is CASSVPGQLKEKLFF. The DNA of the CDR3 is TGTGCCAGCAGCGTACCAGGCCAATTGAAAGAAAAACTGTTTTTT. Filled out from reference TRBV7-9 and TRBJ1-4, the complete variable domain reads DTGVSQNPRHKITKRGQNVTFRCDPISEHNRLYWYRQTLGQGPEFLTYFQNEAQLEKSRLLSDRFSAERPKGSFSTLEIQRTEQGDSAMYLCASSVPGQLKEKLFFGSGTQLSVL.

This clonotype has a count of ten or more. This CDR3 is CASSLSVGSNEKLFF. CDR3 in DNA: TGTGCCAGCAGCCTTTCGGTGGGGTCCAATGAAAAACTGTTTTTT. V gene TRBV7-2 combines with J gene TRBJ1-4; no clear D gene. In germline, CDR1 is SGHTA, CDR2 FQGNSA. The CDR3 is made up of 15 amino acids. V lost 5 bases and J 5 bases, leaving 15 bases between the germline ends.

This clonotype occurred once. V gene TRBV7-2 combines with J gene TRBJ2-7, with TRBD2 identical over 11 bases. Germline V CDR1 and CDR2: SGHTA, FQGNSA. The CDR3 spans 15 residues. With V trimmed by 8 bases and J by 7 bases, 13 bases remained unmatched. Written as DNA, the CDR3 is TGTGCCAGCGGCCGAGGGACTAGCGGCACGTATGAGCAGTACTTC. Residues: CASGRGTSGTYEQYF.

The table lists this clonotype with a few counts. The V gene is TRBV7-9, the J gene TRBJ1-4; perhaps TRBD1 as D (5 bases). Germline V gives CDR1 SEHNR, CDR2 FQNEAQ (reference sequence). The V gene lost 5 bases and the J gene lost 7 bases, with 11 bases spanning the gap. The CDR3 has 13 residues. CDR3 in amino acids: CASSPGGVEKLFF. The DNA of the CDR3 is TGTGCCAGCAGCCCCGGGGGGGTTGAAAAACTGTTTTTT. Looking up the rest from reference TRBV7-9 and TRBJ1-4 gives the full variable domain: DTGVSQNPRHKITKRGQNVTFRCDPISEHNRLYWYRQTLGQGPEFLTYFQNEAQLEKSRLLSDRFSAERPKGSFSTLEIQRTEQGDSAMYLCASSPGGVEKLFFGSGTQLSVL.

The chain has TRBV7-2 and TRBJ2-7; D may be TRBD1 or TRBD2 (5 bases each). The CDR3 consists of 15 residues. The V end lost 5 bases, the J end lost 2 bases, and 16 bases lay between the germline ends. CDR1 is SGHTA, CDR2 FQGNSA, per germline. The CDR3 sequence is CASSRDRDVTYEQYF. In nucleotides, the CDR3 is TGTGCCAGCAGCCGGGACCGGGACGTAACCTACGAGCAGTACTTC.

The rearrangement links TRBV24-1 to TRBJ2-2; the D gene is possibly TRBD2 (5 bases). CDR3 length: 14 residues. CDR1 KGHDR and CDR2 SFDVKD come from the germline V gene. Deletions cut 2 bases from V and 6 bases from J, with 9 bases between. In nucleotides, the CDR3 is TGTGCCACCAGTGATTACGGGATACCCGGGGAGCTGTTTTTT. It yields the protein CATSDYGIPGELFF.

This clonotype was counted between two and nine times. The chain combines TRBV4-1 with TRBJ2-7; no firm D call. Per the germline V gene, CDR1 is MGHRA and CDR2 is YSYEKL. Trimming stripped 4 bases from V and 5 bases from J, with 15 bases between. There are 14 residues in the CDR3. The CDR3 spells CASSRKVVTDEQYF. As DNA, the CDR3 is TGCGCCAGCAGCCGCAAGGTCGTGACGGACGAGCAGTACTTC.

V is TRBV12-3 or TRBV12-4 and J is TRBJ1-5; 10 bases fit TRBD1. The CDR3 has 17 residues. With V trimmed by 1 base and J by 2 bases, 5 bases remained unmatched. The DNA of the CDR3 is TGTGCCAGCAGTTTAGTTGCCGGGACAGGGGGCAATCAGCCCCAGCATTTT. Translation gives CASSLVAGTGGNQPQHF.

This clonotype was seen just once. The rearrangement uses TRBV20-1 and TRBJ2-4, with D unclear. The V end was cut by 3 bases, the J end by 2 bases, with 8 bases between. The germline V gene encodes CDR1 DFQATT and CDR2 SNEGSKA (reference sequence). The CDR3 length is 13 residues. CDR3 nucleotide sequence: TGCAGTGCTAGCGCAGCGACCAAAAACATTCAGTACTTC. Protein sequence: CSASAATKNIQYF.

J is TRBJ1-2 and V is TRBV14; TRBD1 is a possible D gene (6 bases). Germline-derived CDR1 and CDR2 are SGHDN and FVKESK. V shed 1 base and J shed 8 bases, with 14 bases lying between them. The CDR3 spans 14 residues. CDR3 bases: TGTGCCAGCAGCCAAGGAGCAGGGGCCGCCGGCTACACCTTC. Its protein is CASSQGAGAAGYTF.

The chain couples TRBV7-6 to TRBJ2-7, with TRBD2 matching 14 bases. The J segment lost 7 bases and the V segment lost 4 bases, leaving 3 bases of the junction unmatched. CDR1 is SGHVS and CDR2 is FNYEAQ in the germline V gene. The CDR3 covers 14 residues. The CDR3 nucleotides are TGTGCCAGCAGCTCGACTAGCGGGAGGGGTGAGCAGTACTTC. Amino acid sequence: CASSSTSGRGEQYF.